This T cell receptor beta chain was identified during a study of OX40 agonist ivuxolimab in advanced cancers. The method was immunoSEQ multiplex PCR; TCRdb's version includes in-frame clones alone and lacks a portion of them. The sample has around 80,000 clones, just under 95% seen once. The sample was CD4+ or CD8+ T cells sorted from blood, taken in a trial of the OX40 agonist ivuxolimab. The receptor was derived from an adult with an advanced solid tumor such as melanoma, head and neck, liver or kidney cancer.

The CDR3 nucleotides read TGTGCCAGCAGCGTACTGGCGACGGGAGGAGGCTACACCTTC. This codes for CASSVLATGGGYTF. The chain has TRBV9 and TRBJ1-2; unclear D gene. The CDR3 runs to 14 residues. V dropped 1 base and J dropped 8 bases, with 15 bases sitting between them. The germline V gene has CDR1 SGDLS and CDR2 YYNGEE.